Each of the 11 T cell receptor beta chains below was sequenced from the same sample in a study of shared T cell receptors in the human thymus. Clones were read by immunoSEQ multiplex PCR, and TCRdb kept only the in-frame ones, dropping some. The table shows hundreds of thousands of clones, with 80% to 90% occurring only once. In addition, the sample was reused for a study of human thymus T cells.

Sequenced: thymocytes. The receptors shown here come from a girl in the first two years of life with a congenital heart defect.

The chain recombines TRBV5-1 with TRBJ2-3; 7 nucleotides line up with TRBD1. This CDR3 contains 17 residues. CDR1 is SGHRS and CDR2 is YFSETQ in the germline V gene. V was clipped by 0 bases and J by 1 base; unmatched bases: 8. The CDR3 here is CASSLDTPGQGTDTQYF. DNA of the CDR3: TGCGCCAGCAGCTTGGATACTCCCGGACAGGGCACAGATACGCAGTATTTT.

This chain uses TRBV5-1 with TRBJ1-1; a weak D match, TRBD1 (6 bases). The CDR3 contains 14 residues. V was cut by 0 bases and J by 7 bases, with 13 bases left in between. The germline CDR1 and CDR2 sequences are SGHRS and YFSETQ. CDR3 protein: CASSLEVWTVEAFF. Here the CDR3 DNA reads TGCGCCAGCAGCTTGGAAGTTTGGACAGTTGAAGCTTTCTTT.

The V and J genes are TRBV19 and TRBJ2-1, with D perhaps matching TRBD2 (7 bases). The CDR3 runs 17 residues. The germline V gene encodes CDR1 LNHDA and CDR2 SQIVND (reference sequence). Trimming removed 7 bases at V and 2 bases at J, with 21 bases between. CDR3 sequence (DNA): TGTGCCAGTATGTTGGCGGGGGCCGTAAAGCCCTACAATGAGCAGTTCTTC. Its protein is CASMLAGAVKPYNEQFF.

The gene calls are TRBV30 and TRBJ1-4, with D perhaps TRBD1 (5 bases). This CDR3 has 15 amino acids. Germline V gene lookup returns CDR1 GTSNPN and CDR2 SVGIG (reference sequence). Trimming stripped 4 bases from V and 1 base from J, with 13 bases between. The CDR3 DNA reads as TGTGCCTGGAATGCGGGGGGTGGAACTAATGAAAAACTGTTTTTT. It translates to CAWNAGGGTNEKLFF.

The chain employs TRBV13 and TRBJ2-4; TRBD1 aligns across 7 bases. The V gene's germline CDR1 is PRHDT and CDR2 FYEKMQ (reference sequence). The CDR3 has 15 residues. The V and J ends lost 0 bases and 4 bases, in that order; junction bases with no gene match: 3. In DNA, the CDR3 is TGTGCCAGCAGCTTAGGCCGGGACAGAAAAAACATTCAGTACTTC. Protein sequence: CASSLGRDRKNIQYF.

The CDR3 loop reads CASSHAGQRTDTQYF. The DNA of the CDR3 is TGCGCCAGCAGCCACGCGGGACAGCGCACAGATACGCAGTATTTT. This sequence joins TRBV4-1 and TRBJ2-3; maybe TRBD1 (7 bases). V was trimmed by 3 bases and J by 1 base, leaving 11 bases between them. Germline CDR1 reads MGHRA; CDR2 reads YSYEKL. This CDR3 contains 15 residues.

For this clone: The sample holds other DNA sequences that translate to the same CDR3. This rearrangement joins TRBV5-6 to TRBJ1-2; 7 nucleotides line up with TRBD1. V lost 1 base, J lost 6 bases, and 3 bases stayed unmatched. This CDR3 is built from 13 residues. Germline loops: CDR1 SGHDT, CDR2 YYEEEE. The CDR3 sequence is CASSLTGDDGYTF. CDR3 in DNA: TGTGCCAGCAGCTTGACAGGGGACGATGGCTACACCTTC. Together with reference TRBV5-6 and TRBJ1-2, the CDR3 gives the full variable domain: DAGVTQSPTHLIKTRGQQVTLRCSPKSGHDTVSWYQQALGQGPQFIFQYYEEEERQRGNFPDRFSGHQFPNYSSELNVNALLLGDSALYLCASSLTGDDGYTFGSGTRLTVV.

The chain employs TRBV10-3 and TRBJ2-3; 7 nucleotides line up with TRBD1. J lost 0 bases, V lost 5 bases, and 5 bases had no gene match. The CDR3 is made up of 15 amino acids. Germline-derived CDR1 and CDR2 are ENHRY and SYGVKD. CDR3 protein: CAISWAGGSTDTQYF. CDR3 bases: TGTGCCATCAGTTGGGCAGGGGGAAGCACAGATACGCAGTATTTT.

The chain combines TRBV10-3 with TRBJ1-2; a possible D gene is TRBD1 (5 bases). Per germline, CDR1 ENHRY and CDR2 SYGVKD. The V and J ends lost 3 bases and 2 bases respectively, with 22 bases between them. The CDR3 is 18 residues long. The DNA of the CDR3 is TGTGCCATCAGTGATCCCTGTTTTTATGGACAAGTGAACTATGGCTACACCTTC. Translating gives CAISDPCFYGQVNYGYTF.

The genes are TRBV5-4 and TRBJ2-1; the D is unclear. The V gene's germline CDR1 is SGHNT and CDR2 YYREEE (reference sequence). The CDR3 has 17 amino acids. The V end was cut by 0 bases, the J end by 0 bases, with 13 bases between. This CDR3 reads CASSLVGSPSSYNEQFF. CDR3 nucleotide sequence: TGTGCCAGCAGCTTGGTGGGTAGCCCGAGCTCCTACAATGAGCAGTTCTTC.

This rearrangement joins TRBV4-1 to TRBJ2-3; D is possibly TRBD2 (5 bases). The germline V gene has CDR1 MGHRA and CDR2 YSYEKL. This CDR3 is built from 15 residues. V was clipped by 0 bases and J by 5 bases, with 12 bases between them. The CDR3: CASSQDPPGEDTQYF. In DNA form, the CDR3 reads TGCGCCAGCAGCCAAGATCCCCCCGGGGAAGATACGCAGTATTTT.